Presented here are 10 T cell receptor beta chains from one specimen sequenced in a study of Graves' ophthalmopathy and Graves' hyperthyroidism. RNA transcripts provided the template for amplifying TCR beta CDR3 regions. Second-round multiplex PCR came after a first-round RT-PCR that employed HTBI primers. MiXCR was run by TCRdb on the multiplex PCR reads, yielding one entry per CDR3 protein. The repertoire holds 200,000 to 250,000 distinct CDR3 sequences, with 20% to 25% as singletons. Source material: peripheral blood. These receptors all come from a woman aged 50 to 65 with Graves' ophthalmopathy.

The V and J genes are TRBV25-1 and TRBJ2-3; 9 bases fit TRBD2. CDR1 and CDR2 (germline): MGHDK, SYGVNS. This CDR3 comprises 15 residues. After removal of 3 bases from V and 6 bases from J, the junction contained 7 bases not matched to a gene. CDR3 DNA sequence: TGTGCCAGCAGTGAGAGTAGCGGGAGATCGGATACGCAGTATTTT. Translated, it gives CASSESSGRSDTQYF.

The rearrangement joins TRBV2 to TRBJ2-7; D gene unclear. From germline, CDR1 is SNHLY and CDR2 FYNNEI. The CDR3 length is 12 residues. Trimming removed 6 bases from V and 3 bases from J, with 9 bases in between. CDR3 sequence: CASRRTYYEQYF. Here the CDR3 DNA reads TGTGCCAGCAGACGGACCTACTACGAGCAGTACTTC.

Turning to this clonotype: A much larger clonotype is one base distant, so this may be a read error. The rearrangement joins TRBV15 to TRBJ1-5; the D is unclear. From germline, CDR1 is LNHNV and CDR2 YYDKDF (reference sequence). The CDR3 totals 16 residues. Trimming shortened V by 0 bases and J by 2 bases, and 11 bases separated the two germline ends. The CDR3 reads CATSRDSASGNQPQHF. The CDR3 bases are TGTGCCACCAGCAGAGATTCGGCTTCGGGCAATCAGCCCCAGCATTTT.

This clonotype was picked up many times. The V and J genes are TRBV27 and TRBJ1-2; D uncertain. Trimming cost V 4 bases and J 2 bases, with 14 bases left between them. The CDR3 totals 15 residues. The germline gives CDR1 MNHEY, CDR2 SMNVEV (reference sequence). The CDR3 is CASSSPQVGNYGYTF. The DNA of the CDR3 is TGTGCCAGCAGTTCACCCCAGGTGGGCAACTATGGCTACACCTTC.

The table lists this clonotype with many counts. The CDR3 sequence is CASSLYSGPYEQYF. DNA of the CDR3: TGTGCCAGCAGTTTATACTCAGGGCCCTACGAGCAGTACTTC. This sequence joins TRBV27 and TRBJ2-7; possibly TRBD1 for D (5 bases). Germline V CDR1 and CDR2: MNHEY, SMNVEV (reference sequence). V was shortened by 1 base and J by 2 bases, with 9 bases between the two germline ends. There are 14 residues in the CDR3.

About this clonotype itself: A much larger clone sits a single nucleotide away, making a read error possible. This chain connects TRBV2 to TRBJ1-1; D gene uncertain. V shed 6 bases and J shed 1 base, with 9 bases lying between them. In germline, CDR1 is SNHLY, CDR2 FYNNEI. The CDR3 is 13 residues long. The CDR3 region has the DNA TGTGCCAGCAGGGGAATGTGGAACACTGAAGCTTTCTTT. Translating gives CASRGMWNTEAFF.

The chain joins TRBV6-1 to TRBJ1-6; tentatively, D is TRBD1 (5 bases). The CDR3 length is 17 residues. Germline loops: CDR1 MNHNS, CDR2 SASEGT. V was clipped by 6 bases and J by 3 bases, with 18 bases between them. CDR3 sequence (DNA): TGTGCCAGCAGCCCCGGGACGTACGCTGTCTATAATTCACCCCTCCACTTT. Its protein is CASSPGTYAVYNSPLHF.

This clonotype was detected ten times or more. This chain links TRBV14 with TRBJ1-6; D gene ambiguous. CDR3 size: 13 residues. Between the trimmed V and J ends, which lost 2 bases and 5 bases, there was a span of 4 bases. Germline V gene lookup returns CDR1 SGHDN and CDR2 FVKESK. This CDR3 reads CASSQFDNSPLHF. The CDR3 coding sequence is TGTGCCAGCAGCCAATTCGATAATTCACCCCTCCACTTT.

The V and J genes are TRBV7-2 and TRBJ2-7, with TRBD1 matching over 10 bases. From germline, CDR1 is SGHTA and CDR2 FQGNSA. Losses at the gene ends were 7 bases for V and 6 bases for J; bases not matched to a gene: 12. The length of the CDR3 is 15 residues. The CDR3 nucleotides are TGTGCCAGCACCCTTTCCGGGACAGGGGAGTTCGAGCAGTACTTC. This translates into CASTLSGTGEFEQYF.

This clonotype was seen repeatedly, ten times or more. Written as DNA, the CDR3 is TGTGCCAGCCGGTTCGCGGGACAGGTCTCACCCCTCCACTTT. Protein: CASRFAGQVSPLHF. This rearrangement joins TRBV28 to TRBJ1-6; 8 bases line up with TRBD1. Germline V gene lookup returns CDR1 MDHEN and CDR2 SYDVKM. V was pared by 8 bases and J by 10 bases, with 10 bases of the junction left unmatched. The CDR3 is made up of 14 amino acids.